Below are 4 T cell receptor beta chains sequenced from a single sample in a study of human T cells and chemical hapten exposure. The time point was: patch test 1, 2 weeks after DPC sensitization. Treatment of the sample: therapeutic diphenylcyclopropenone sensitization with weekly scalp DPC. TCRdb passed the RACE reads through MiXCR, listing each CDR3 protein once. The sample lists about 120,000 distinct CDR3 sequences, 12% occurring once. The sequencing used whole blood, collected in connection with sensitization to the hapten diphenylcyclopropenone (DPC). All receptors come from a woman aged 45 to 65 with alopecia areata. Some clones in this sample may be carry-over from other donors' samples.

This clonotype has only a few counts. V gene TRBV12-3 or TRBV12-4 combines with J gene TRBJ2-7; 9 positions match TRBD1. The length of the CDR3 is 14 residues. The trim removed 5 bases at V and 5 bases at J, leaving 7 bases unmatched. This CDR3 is CASSRDRDAHEQYF. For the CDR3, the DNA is TGTGCCAGCAGTCGGGACAGGGATGCCCACGAGCAGTACTTC.

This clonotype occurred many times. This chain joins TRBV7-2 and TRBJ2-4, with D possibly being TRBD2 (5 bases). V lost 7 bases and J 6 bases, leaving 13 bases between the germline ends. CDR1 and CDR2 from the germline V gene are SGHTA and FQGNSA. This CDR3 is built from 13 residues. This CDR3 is CASMARVPNIQYF. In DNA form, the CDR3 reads TGTGCCAGCATGGCGCGGGTACCAAACATTCAGTACTTC.

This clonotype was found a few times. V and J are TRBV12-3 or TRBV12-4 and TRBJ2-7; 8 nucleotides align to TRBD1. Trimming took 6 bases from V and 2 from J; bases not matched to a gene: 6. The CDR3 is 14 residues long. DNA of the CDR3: TGTGCCAGCAGCTTTCGGACAGGGCCCTACGAGCAGTACTTC. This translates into CASSFRTGPYEQYF.

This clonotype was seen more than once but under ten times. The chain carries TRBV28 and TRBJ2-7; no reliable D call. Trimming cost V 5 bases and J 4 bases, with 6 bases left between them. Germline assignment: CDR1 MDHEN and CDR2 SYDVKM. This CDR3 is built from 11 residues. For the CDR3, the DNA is TGTGCCAGCAGTACCCCTTACGAGCAGTACTTC. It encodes CASSTPYEQYF. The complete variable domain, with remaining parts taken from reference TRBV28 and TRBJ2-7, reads DVKVTQSSRYLVKRTGEKVFLECVQDMDHENMFWYRQDPGLGLRLIYFSYDVKMKEKGDIPEGYSVSREKKERFSLILESASTNQTSMYLCASSTPYEQYFGPGTRLTVT.